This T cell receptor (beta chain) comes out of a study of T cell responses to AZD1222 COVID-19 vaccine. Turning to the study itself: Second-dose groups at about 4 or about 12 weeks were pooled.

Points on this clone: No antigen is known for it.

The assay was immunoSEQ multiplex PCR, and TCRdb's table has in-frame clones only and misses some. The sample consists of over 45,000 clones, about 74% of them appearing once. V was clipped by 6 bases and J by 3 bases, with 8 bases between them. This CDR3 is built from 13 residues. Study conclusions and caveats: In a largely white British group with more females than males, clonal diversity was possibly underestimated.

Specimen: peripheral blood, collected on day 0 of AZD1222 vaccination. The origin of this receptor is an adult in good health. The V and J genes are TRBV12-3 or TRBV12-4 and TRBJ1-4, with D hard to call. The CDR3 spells CASRDNPNEKLFF. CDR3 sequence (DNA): TGTGCCAGCAGGGATAATCCTAATGAAAAACTGTTTTTT.